The clone carrying this T cell receptor beta chain was recorded a few times. The antigen is not known. The data derive from a study of T cell responses to AZD1222 COVID-19 vaccine. Study outcomes and limitations: The study identified only five to seven AZD1222 recipients as seropositive at baseline. Repertoire sampling was restricted to post-peak T cell response timepoints. Unmutated variant regions are reportedly the target of nearly half of TCRs that are spike-specific.

Repertoires were generated with immunoSEQ multiplex PCR, while TCRdb's copy carries only in-frame clones and drops some. The repertoire includes tens of thousands of clones, roughly 90% of them detected once, and 9.5% to 13% sits in the top ten. Trimming stripped 5 bases from V and 5 bases from J, with 16 bases between. The CDR3 covers 15 residues. Germline V gives CDR1 SGHTA, CDR2 FQGNSA. Sequenced here: peripheral blood, sampled 28 days after the second AZD1222 dose. The sequence was obtained from an adult who received the AZD1222 COVID-19 vaccine. The chain employs TRBV7-2 and TRBJ2-1; TRBD2 is a possible D gene (6 bases). The CDR3 DNA reads TGTGCCAGCAGCCCAGGAGGGACCACAGACAATGAGCAGTTCTTC. It is translated as CASSPGGTTDNEQFF.